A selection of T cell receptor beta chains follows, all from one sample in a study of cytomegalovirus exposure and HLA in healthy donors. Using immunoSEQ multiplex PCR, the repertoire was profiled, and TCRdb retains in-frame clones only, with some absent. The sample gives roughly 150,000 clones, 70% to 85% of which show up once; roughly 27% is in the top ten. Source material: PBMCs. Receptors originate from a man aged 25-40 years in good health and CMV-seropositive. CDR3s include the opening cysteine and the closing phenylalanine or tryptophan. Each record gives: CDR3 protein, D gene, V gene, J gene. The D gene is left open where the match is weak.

CDR3 protein: CASSFTGYHEQYF
D gene: -
V gene: TRBV7-2
J gene: TRBJ2-7

CDR3 protein: CASSSLVPRGYTF
D gene: -
V gene: TRBV5-4
J gene: TRBJ1-2

CDR3 protein: CASSPAGQALIYEQYF
D gene: TRBD1
V gene: TRBV7-2
J gene: TRBJ2-7

CDR3 protein: CASSLVAVAGELFF
D gene: -
V gene: TRBV5-1
J gene: TRBJ2-2

CDR3 protein: CASSLGWASGRPYEQYF
D gene: TRBD2
V gene: TRBV5-1
J gene: TRBJ2-7

CDR3 protein: CASSWLGTGDSNEQFF
D gene: TRBD1
V gene: TRBV11-3
J gene: TRBJ2-1

CDR3 protein: CASSQDEGAGYGYTF
D gene: TRBD1
V gene: TRBV4-3
J gene: TRBJ1-2

CDR3 protein: CASSESGGAYEQYF
D gene: TRBD2
V gene: TRBV9
J gene: TRBJ2-7

CDR3 protein: CASSIDGRASGRNEQFF
D gene: TRBD2
V gene: TRBV19
J gene: TRBJ2-1

CDR3 protein: CAARQGNTEAFF
D gene: TRBD1
V gene: TRBV25-1
J gene: TRBJ1-1

CDR3 protein: CASSEGQGLYYGYTF
D gene: TRBD1
V gene: TRBV2
J gene: TRBJ1-2

CDR3 protein: CASSLLGRDYGYTF
D gene: -
V gene: TRBV5-6
J gene: TRBJ1-2

CDR3 protein: CAISDRGNTEAFF
D gene: TRBD1
V gene: TRBV10-3
J gene: TRBJ1-1

CDR3 protein: CASSLLGREQETQYF
D gene: TRBD2
V gene: TRBV7-2
J gene: TRBJ2-5

CDR3 protein: CASSLDPRVAGYQETQYF
D gene: TRBD2
V gene: TRBV7-2
J gene: TRBJ2-5

CDR3 protein: CASSVGQGFTEAFF
D gene: TRBD1
V gene: TRBV5-1
J gene: TRBJ1-1

CDR3 protein: CALRELAKNIQYF
D gene: TRBD2
V gene: TRBV30
J gene: TRBJ2-4

CDR3 protein: CASSLPGRVQETQYF
D gene: TRBD2
V gene: TRBV5-4
J gene: TRBJ2-5

CDR3 protein: CASSLDRGDEQFF
D gene: -
V gene: TRBV11-2
J gene: TRBJ2-1

CDR3 protein: CASSLSRGQMNTEAFF
D gene: -
V gene: TRBV27
J gene: TRBJ1-1

CDR3 protein: CASSQAGGADPIDGYGYTF
D gene: -
V gene: TRBV4-2
J gene: TRBJ1-2

CDR3 protein: CASSHGTGPNQPQHF
D gene: TRBD1
V gene: TRBV2
J gene: TRBJ1-5

CDR3 protein: CASSYGTGSGGEKLFF
D gene: TRBD1
V gene: TRBV6-6
J gene: TRBJ1-4

CDR3 protein: CASSPRQGQSTDTQYF
D gene: TRBD1
V gene: TRBV2
J gene: TRBJ2-3

CDR3 protein: CASSQDPGTSESVNYGYTF
D gene: -
V gene: TRBV4-2
J gene: TRBJ1-2

CDR3 protein: CASSRTGGGETNYGYTF
D gene: -
V gene: TRBV4-3
J gene: TRBJ1-2

CDR3 protein: CASSQVASGGTGELFF
D gene: TRBD2
V gene: TRBV4-3
J gene: TRBJ2-2

CDR3 protein: CASSLEGGDDTQYF
D gene: TRBD2
V gene: TRBV13
J gene: TRBJ2-3

CDR3 protein: CAWSVRDRGNEQFF
D gene: TRBD1
V gene: TRBV30
J gene: TRBJ2-1

CDR3 protein: CASSEGLKLTDTQYTVPTDTQYF
D gene: -
V gene: TRBV6-1
J gene: TRBJ2-3

CDR3 protein: CASRDRSYEQYF
D gene: TRBD1
V gene: TRBV6-1
J gene: TRBJ2-7

CDR3 protein: CASSPGTGGRNEQFF
D gene: TRBD1
V gene: TRBV4-1
J gene: TRBJ2-1

CDR3 protein: CASRGGQGAPGELFF
D gene: TRBD1
V gene: TRBV28
J gene: TRBJ2-2

CDR3 protein: CASSGELARGYGYNEQFF
D gene: -
V gene: TRBV2
J gene: TRBJ2-1

CDR3 protein: CASSQDRPIGATNEKLFF
D gene: -
V gene: TRBV4-1
J gene: TRBJ1-4

CDR3 protein: CASSSGSGGAYNEQFF
D gene: TRBD2
V gene: TRBV7-2
J gene: TRBJ2-1

CDR3 protein: CASRAAGTLYGYTF
D gene: -
V gene: TRBV6-5
J gene: TRBJ1-2

CDR3 protein: CASSYLGDQPQHF
D gene: -
V gene: TRBV6-5
J gene: TRBJ1-5

CDR3 protein: CAWSTPLGVGGYTF
D gene: -
V gene: TRBV30
J gene: TRBJ1-2

CDR3 protein: CASSTGLAGDEQYF
D gene: TRBD2
V gene: TRBV11-3
J gene: TRBJ2-7

CDR3 protein: CASSLVIGGEETQYF
D gene: -
V gene: TRBV7-2
J gene: TRBJ2-5

CDR3 protein: CASSEGDGQETQYF
D gene: -
V gene: TRBV5-1
J gene: TRBJ2-5

CDR3 protein: CSVGPLIDEQFF
D gene: -
V gene: TRBV29-1
J gene: TRBJ2-1

CDR3 protein: CASSRGSYEQYF
D gene: -
V gene: TRBV27
J gene: TRBJ2-7

CDR3 protein: CASSWDLMRAQYF
D gene: -
V gene: TRBV18
J gene: TRBJ2-7

CDR3 protein: CASSLTGGYGELFF
D gene: -
V gene: TRBV7-3
J gene: TRBJ2-2

CDR3 protein: CASSFHRNNEQFF
D gene: -
V gene: TRBV6-5
J gene: TRBJ2-1

CDR3 protein: CASSIEPLNEKLFF
D gene: -
V gene: TRBV19
J gene: TRBJ1-4

CDR3 protein: CASSLIGGARDSPLHF
D gene: -
V gene: TRBV11-2
J gene: TRBJ1-6

CDR3 protein: CASSFLLGLTSTDTQYF
D gene: -
V gene: TRBV7-2
J gene: TRBJ2-3

CDR3 protein: CASSLNFGTGVTGELFF
D gene: TRBD1
V gene: TRBV5-1
J gene: TRBJ2-2

CDR3 protein: CAWPSGCWETQYF
D gene: -
V gene: TRBV6-5
J gene: TRBJ2-5

CDR3 protein: CASSPGTSGNNEQFF
D gene: TRBD2
V gene: TRBV7-7
J gene: TRBJ2-1